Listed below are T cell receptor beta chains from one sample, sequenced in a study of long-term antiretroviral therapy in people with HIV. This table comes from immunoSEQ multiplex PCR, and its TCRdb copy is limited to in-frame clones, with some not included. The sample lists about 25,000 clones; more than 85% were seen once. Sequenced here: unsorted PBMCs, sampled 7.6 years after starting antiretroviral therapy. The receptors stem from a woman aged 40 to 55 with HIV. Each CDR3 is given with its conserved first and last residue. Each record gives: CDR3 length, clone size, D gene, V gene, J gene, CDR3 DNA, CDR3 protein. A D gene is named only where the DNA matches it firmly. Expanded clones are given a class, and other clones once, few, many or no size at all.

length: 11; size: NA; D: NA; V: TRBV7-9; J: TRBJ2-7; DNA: TGTGCCAGCAGCCAGACCCACGAGCAGTACTTC; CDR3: CASSQTHEQYF
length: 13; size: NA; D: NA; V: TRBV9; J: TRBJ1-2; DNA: TGTGCCAGCAGCGTAGAACCTAACTATGGCTACACCTTC; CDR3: CASSVEPNYGYTF
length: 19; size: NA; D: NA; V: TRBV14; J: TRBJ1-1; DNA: TGTGCCAGCAGCCCGCAGGGATCGTTCAACGGTGTACGAAACACTGAAGCTTTCTTT; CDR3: CASSPQGSFNGVRNTEAFF
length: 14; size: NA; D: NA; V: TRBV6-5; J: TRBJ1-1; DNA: TGTGCCAGCAGCCGCCGACAGACGAACACTGAAGCTTTCTTT; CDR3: CASSRRQTNTEAFF
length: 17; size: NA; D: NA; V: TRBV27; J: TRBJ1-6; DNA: TGTGCCAGCAGTCCCCGATTGAGGGGGAACTATAATTCACCCCTCCACTTT; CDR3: CASSPRLRGNYNSPLHF
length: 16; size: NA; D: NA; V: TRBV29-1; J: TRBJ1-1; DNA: TGCAGCGTTGAAGATCCCCATCAGAGTATGAACACTGAAGCTTTCTTT; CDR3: CSVEDPHQSMNTEAFF
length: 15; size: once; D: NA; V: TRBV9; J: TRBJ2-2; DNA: TGTGCCAGCAGCGTAGATCCTAGCAACACCGGGGAGCTGTTTTTT; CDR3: CASSVDPSNTGELFF
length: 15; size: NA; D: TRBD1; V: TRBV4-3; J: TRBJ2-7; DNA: TGCGCCAGCAGCCAAATGACAGGGGGCTTATACGAGCAGTACTTC; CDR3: CASSQMTGGLYEQYF
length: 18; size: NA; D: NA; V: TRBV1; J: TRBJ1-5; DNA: TGCACCAGCAGCCCCCTATTCGGTACCGGTTATAGCAATCAGCCCCAGCATTTT; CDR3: CTSSPLFGTGYSNQPQHF
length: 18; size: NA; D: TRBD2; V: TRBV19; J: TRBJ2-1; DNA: TGTGCCAGTAGAACACTAGCGGGGGGCAGGAGCTCCTACAATGAGCAGTTCTTC; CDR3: CASRTLAGGRSSYNEQFF
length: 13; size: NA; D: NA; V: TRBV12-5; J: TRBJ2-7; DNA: TGTGCTAGTGGAATGGCGGCCGTGGTCGAGCAGTACTTC; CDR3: CASGMAAVVEQYF
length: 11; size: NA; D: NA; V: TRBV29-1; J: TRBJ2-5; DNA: TGCAGCGCACCAGGGGGGGAGACCCAGTACTTC; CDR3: CSAPGGETQYF
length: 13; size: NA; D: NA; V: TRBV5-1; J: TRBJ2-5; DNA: TGCGCCAGCAGCTTAACAGTCCGAGAGACCCAGTACTTC; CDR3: CASSLTVRETQYF
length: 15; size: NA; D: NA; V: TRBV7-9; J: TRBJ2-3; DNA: TGTGCCAGCAGCGCGGGCGGAGTGGGCAAAGATACGCAGTATTTT; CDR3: CASSAGGVGKDTQYF
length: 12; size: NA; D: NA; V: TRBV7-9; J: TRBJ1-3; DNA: TGTGCCAGCAGCTTTCATGAAAACACCATATATTTT; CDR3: CASSFHENTIYF
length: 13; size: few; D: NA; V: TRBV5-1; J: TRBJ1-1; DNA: TGCGCCAGCAGCATCACCGGGGCCACTGAAGCTTTCTTT; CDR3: CASSITGATEAFF
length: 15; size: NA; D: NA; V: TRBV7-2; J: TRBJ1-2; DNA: TGTGCCAGCAGTACCCACGCAGGGGCCTATGACGGCTACACCTTC; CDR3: CASSTHAGAYDGYTF
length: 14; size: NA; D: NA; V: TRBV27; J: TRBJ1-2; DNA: TGTGCCAGCAGTACCCACAGAGCTAACTATGGCTACACCTTC; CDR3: CASSTHRANYGYTF
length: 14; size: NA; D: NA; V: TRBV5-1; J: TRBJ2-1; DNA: TGCGCCAGCAGCTTGGGGGGTTTTGTCAATGAGCAGTTCTTC; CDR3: CASSLGGFVNEQFF
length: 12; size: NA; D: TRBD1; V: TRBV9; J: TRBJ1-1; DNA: TGTGCCAGCAGCCCCGGGACAGGGTTCGCTTTCTTT; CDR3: CASSPGTGFAFF
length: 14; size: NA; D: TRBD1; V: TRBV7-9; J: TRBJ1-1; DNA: TGTGCCAGCAGCTCCGGACAGGGTGAGACTGAAGCTTTCTTT; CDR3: CASSSGQGETEAFF
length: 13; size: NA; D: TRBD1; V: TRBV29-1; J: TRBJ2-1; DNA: TGCAGCGGGGGACAGTCCTCCTACAATGAGCAGTTCTTC; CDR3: CSGGQSSYNEQFF
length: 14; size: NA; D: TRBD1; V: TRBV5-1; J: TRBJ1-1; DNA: TGCGCCAGCAGTAAGGGGGCCACGAACACTGAAGCTTTCTTT; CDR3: CASSKGATNTEAFF
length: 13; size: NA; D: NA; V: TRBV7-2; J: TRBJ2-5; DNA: TGTGCCAGCAGCCGGAGTATCCAAGAGACCCAGTACTTC; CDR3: CASSRSIQETQYF
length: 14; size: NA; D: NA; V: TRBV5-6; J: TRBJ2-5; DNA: TGTGCCAGCAGCTTACAGGGAAGCTCCGAGACCCAGTACTTC; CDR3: CASSLQGSSETQYF
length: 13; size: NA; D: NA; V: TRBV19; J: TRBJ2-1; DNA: TGTGCCAGTAGTCTCCCGGGGGCGGAGGAGCAGTTCTTC; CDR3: CASSLPGAEEQFF
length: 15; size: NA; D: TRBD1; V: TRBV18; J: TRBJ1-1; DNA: TGTGCCAGCTCATCCACACGACAGGGATCCACTGAAGCTTTCTTT; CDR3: CASSSTRQGSTEAFF
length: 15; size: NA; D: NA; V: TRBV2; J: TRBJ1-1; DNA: TGTGCCAGCAGTGCCGCTGGCCGGGTCGGCACTGAAGCTTTCTTT; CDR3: CASSAAGRVGTEAFF
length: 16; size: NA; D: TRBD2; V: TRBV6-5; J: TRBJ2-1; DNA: TGTGCCAGCAGTTACTCGACCCTAGCGGGATACAATGAGCAGTTCTTC; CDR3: CASSYSTLAGYNEQFF
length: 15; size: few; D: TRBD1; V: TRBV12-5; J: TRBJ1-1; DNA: TGTGCTAGTGGTTTGGCCGGGACAGGGAACACTGAAGCTTTCTTT; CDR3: CASGLAGTGNTEAFF
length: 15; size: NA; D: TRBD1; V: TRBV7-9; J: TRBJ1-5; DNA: TGTGCCAGCAGCTTAGGGGGCTCAGGGGGTCAGCCCCAGCATTTT; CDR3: CASSLGGSGGQPQHF
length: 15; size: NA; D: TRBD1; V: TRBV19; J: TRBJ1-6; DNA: TGTGCCAGTAGTATAGCTGGACAGGGGTATTCACCCCTCCACTTT; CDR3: CASSIAGQGYSPLHF
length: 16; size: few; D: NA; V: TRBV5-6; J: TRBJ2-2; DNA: TGTGCCAGCAGCCCTTGGAGGGGAAATCTCGCCGGGGAGCTGTTTTTT; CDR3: CASSPWRGNLAGELFF
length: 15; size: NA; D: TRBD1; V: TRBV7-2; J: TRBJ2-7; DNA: TGTGCCAGCAGCCCCCCCGTCACAGGGGTCGACGAGCAGTACTTC; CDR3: CASSPPVTGVDEQYF
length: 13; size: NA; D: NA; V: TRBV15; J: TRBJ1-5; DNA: TGTGCCACCAGCAGGACGGCGCATCAGCCCCAGCATTTT; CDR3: CATSRTAHQPQHF
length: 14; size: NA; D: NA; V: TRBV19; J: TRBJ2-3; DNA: TGTGCCAGTACCCCCGGGGGACGCACAGATACGCAGTATTTT; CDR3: CASTPGGRTDTQYF